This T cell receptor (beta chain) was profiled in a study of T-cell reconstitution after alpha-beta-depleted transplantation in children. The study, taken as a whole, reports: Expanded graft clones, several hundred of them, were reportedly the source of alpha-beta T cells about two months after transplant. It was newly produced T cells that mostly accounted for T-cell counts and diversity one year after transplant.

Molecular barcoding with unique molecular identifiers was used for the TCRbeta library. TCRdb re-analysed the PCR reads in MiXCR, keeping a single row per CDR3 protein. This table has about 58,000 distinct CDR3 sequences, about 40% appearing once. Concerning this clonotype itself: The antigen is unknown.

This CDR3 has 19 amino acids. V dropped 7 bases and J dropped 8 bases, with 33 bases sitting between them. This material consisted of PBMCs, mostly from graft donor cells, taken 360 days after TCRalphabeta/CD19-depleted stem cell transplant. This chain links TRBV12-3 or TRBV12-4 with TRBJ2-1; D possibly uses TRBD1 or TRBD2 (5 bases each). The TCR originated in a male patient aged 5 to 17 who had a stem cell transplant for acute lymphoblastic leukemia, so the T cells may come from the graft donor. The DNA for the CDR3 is TGTGCCAGCAAGGGTGGGGCATCGGGGACCCGAACGTTTATTGATGAGCAGTTCTTC. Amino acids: CASKGGASGTRTFIDEQFF.